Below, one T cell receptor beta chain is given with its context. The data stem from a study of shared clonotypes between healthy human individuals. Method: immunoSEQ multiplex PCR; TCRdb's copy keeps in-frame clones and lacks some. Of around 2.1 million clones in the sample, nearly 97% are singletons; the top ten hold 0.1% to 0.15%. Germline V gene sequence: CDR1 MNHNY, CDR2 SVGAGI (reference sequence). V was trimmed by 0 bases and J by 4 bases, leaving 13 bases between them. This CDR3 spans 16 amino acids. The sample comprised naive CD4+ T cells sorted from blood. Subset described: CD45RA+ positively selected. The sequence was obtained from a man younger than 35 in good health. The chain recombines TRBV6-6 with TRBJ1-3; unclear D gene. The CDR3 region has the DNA TGTGCCAGCAGTTACTCTCGTCTCTGGAGCGGAAACACCATATATTTT. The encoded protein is CASSYSRLWSGNTIYF.